This T cell receptor (beta chain) was sequenced in a study of OX40 agonist ivuxolimab in advanced cancers. This clone is deemed medium-sized (0.01 to 0.1%). Its cognate antigen is unknown. The sampling schedule covered blood at baseline, cycle 4 day 1, and cycle 7 day 1. V lost 0 bases and J 5 bases, leaving 8 bases between the germline ends. Germline V lookup: CDR1 LGHNA, CDR2 YSLEER. The CDR3 sequence is 13 residues long. The assay was immunoSEQ multiplex PCR, and TCRdb's table has in-frame clones only and misses some. The sample contains 50,000 or so clones, roughly 90% of which appear only once. General study findings and limits: In the 0.1 to 3.0 mg/kg range, CD4+ and CD8+ blood T cells had expanded clonally by week 6. Near-lowest levels of clonal expansion characterized partial responders at 0.1-3.0 mg/kg.

Sequencing was performed on CD4+ or CD8+ T cells sorted from blood, taken in a trial of the OX40 agonist ivuxolimab. This clonotype was sampled from an adult with an advanced solid tumor such as melanoma, head and neck, liver or kidney cancer. The gene calls are TRBV4-3 and TRBJ2-7, with D maybe TRBD2 (6 bases). For the CDR3, the DNA is TGCGCCAGCAGCCAAGATCTAGCGAACGAGCAGTACTTC. This translates into CASSQDLANEQYF.